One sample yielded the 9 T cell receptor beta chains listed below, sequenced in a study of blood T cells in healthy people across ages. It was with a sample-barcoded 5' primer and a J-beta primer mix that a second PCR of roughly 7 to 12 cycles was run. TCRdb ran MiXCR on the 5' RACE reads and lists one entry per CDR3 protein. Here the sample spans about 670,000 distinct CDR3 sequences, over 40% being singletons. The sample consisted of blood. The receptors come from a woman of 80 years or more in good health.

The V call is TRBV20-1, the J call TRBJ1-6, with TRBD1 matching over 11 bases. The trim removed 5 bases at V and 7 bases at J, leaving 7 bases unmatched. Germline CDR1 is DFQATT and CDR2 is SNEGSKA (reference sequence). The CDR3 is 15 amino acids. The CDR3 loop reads CSAEGDRGNNSPLHF. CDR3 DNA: TGCAGTGCTGAGGGGGACAGGGGGAACAATTCACCCCTCCACTTT.

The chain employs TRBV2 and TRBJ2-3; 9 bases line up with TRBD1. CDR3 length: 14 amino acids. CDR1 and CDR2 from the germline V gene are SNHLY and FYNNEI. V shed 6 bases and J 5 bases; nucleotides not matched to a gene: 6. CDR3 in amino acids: CASRRQGVQDTQYF. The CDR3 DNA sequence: TGTGCCAGCAGGAGACAGGGGGTACAAGATACGCAGTATTTT.

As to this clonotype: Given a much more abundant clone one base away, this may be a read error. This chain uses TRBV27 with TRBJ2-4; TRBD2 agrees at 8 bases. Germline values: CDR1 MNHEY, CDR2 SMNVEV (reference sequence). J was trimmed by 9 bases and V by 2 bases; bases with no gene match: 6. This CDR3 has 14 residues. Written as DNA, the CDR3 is TGTGCCAGCAGTTTAGGGACTAGTAGTCCCATTCAGTACTTC. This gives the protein CASSLGTSSPIQYF.

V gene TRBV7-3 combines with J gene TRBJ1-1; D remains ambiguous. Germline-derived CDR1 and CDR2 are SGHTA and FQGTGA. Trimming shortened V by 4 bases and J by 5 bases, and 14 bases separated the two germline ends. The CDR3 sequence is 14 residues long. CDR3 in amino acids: CASSYLGGGTEAFF. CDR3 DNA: TGTGCCAGCAGCTATCTCGGTGGAGGGACTGAAGCTTTCTTT.

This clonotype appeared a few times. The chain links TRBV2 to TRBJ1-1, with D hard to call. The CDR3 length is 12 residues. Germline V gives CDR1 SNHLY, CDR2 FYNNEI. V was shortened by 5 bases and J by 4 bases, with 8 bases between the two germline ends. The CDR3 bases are TGTGCCAGCAGTACCGTGGGCACTGAAGCTTTCTTT. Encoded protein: CASSTVGTEAFF.

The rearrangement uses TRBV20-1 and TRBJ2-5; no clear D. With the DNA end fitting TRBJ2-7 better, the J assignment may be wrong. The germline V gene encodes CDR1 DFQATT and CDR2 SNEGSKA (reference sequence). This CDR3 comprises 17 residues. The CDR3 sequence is CSARDTFSASNVHEQYF. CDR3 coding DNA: TGCAGTGCTAGAGATACGTTCTCGGCCTCAAATGTCCACGAGCAGTACTTC.

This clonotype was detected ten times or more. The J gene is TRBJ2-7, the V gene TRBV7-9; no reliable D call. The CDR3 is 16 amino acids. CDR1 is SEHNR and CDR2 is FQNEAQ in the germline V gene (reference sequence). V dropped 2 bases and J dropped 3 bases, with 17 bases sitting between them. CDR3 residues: CASSLWLGKTLYEQYF. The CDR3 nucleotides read TGTGCCAGCAGCTTATGGTTGGGGAAGACACTCTACGAGCAGTACTTC.

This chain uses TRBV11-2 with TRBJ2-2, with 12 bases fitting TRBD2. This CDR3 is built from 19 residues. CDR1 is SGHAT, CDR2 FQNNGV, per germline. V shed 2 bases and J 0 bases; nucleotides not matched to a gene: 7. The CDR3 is CASSLLPASGRANTGELFF. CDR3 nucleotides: TGTGCCAGCAGCTTACTCCCTGCTAGCGGGAGGGCGAACACCGGGGAGCTGTTTTTT.

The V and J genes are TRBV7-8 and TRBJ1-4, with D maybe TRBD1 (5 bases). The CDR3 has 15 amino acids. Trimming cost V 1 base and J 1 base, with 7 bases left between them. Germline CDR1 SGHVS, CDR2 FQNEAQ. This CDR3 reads CASSLVGGTNEKLFF. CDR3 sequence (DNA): TGTGCCAGCAGCTTAGTTGGGGGAACTAATGAAAAACTGTTTTTT.